The 25 T cell receptor beta chains reported below all come from one sample, sequenced in a study of CD8+ T cells in alopecia areata. RNA was isolated and reverse transcribed to cDNA, the sequencing template. Generated by immunoSEQ multiplex PCR, the TCRdb table keeps only in-frame clones and is missing some. The data contain more than 95,000 clones, approximately 60% of them singletons. The sequencing sample was made of CD4+ T cells sorted from blood. The receptors stem from a human donor in good health.

The V and J genes are TRBV30 and TRBJ2-7; D gene unclear. Trimming took off 2 bases at V and 6 bases at J, with 17 bases between the two ends. This CDR3 has 14 residues. Per the germline V gene, CDR1 is GTSNPN and CDR2 is SVGIG (reference sequence). CDR3 in DNA: TGTGCCTGGAGTCGTCCATTTACGGTTTCCGAGCAGTACTTC. Translation gives CAWSRPFTVSEQYF.

The chain has TRBV7-6 and TRBJ1-5; 10 bases line up with TRBD1. V was pared by 5 bases and J by 4 bases, with 2 bases of the junction left unmatched. CDR3 length: 14 amino acids. Germline CDR1 SGHVS, CDR2 FNYEAQ. CDR3 DNA sequence: TGTGCCAGCAGCGTGGACAGGGGGAATCAGCCCCAGCATTTT. The encoded protein is CASSVDRGNQPQHF.

The chain combines TRBV7-9 with TRBJ1-6; a weak D match, TRBD1 (6 bases). This CDR3 contains 14 residues. V dropped 10 bases and J dropped 6 bases, with 16 bases sitting between them. Germline V gene data show CDR1 as SEHNR and CDR2 as FQNEAQ (reference sequence). The CDR3 sequence is CATNRDGINSPLHF. The CDR3 coding sequence is TGTGCCACAAACAGGGACGGTATTAATTCACCCCTCCACTTT.

This chain uses TRBV30 with TRBJ2-3; D is undetermined. In germline, CDR1 is GTSNPN, CDR2 SVGIG (reference sequence). V lost 0 bases, J lost 1 base, and 11 bases lay in between. This CDR3 is 15 amino acids long. CDR3 in DNA: TGTGCCTGGAGTGTACTCCCCCAGGGCACAGATACGCAGTATTTT. Amino acids: CAWSVLPQGTDTQYF.

The chain recombines TRBV4-2 with TRBJ1-5; D gene ambiguous. Germline CDR1 is LGHNA and CDR2 is YNFKEQ. V was pared by 4 bases and J by 5 bases, with 6 bases between. The CDR3 extends over 12 amino acids. The CDR3 loop reads CASSLTDQPQHF. DNA for the CDR3: TGTGCCAGCAGCCTGACGGATCAGCCCCAGCATTTT.

The CDR3 sequence: CSAPDGNTGELFF. CDR3 nucleotides: TGCAGCGCCCCCGATGGGAACACCGGGGAGCTGTTTTTT. The J gene is TRBJ2-2, the V gene TRBV29-1; D call uncertain. Trimming shortened V by 7 bases and J by 1 base, and 10 bases separated the two germline ends. The CDR3 runs to 13 residues. Germline V gene data show CDR1 as SQVTM and CDR2 as ANQGSEA.

The chain is built from TRBV4-2 and TRBJ2-3, with 8 bases fitting TRBD1. This CDR3 comprises 15 residues. J gave up 3 bases and V 4 bases, and 6 bases lay outside the gene matches. Per the germline V gene, CDR1 is LGHNA and CDR2 is YNFKEQ. The CDR3 loop is CASSPGTGGTDTQYF. As DNA, the CDR3 is TGTGCCAGCAGCCCGGGAACAGGGGGGACAGATACGCAGTATTTT.

This clone was recorded a few times. The chain recombines TRBV29-1 with TRBJ1-1, with a weak D call TRBD1 (6 bases). Germline V gene sequence: CDR1 SQVTM, CDR2 ANQGSEA. V was cut by 6 bases and J by 1 base, with 12 bases left in between. This CDR3 is built from 13 residues. In nucleotides, the CDR3 is TGCAGCGTCGCCGACAGGACGAACACTGAAGCTTTCTTT. Amino acids: CSVADRTNTEAFF.

This chain links TRBV5-5 with TRBJ2-7; TRBD1 might be the D (5 bases). V lost 0 bases, J lost 3 bases, and 7 bases lay in between. Germline loops: CDR1 SGHKS, CDR2 YYEKEE (reference sequence). CDR3 length: 13 amino acids. CDR3 nucleotides: TGTGCCAGCAGCTTGGAAGGGGACTACGAGCAGTACTTC. This encodes CASSLEGDYEQYF.

The rearrangement uses TRBV7-8 and TRBJ2-7; maybe TRBD2 (7 bases). The germline V gene has CDR1 SGHVS and CDR2 FQNEAQ. V was shortened by 2 bases and J by 4 bases, with 15 bases between the two germline ends. The CDR3 extends over 15 amino acids. The CDR3 DNA follows: TGTGCCAGCAGCTTACGTGGGGGGGCCAATTACGAGCAGTACTTC. It specifies CASSLRGGANYEQYF.

This clone was recorded a few times. The V call is TRBV9, the J call TRBJ2-3; 7 bases agree with TRBD2. V lost 0 bases and J lost 4; bases outside the gene matches: 11. The CDR3 consists of 17 residues. Germline V gives CDR1 SGDLS, CDR2 YYNGEE. The CDR3 sequence is CASSVGTGGGRADTQYF. The CDR3 coding sequence is TGTGCCAGCAGCGTAGGGACCGGCGGGGGAAGGGCAGATACGCAGTATTTT.

This sequence joins TRBV6-1 and TRBJ2-3, with TRBD1 matching 7 bases. Trimming took 6 bases from V and 1 from J; bases not matched to a gene: 4. From germline, CDR1 is MNHNS and CDR2 SASEGT. The CDR3 consists of 14 residues. The CDR3 region is CASRRDRRTDTQYF. As DNA, the CDR3 is TGTGCCAGCAGAAGGGACAGACGCACAGATACGCAGTATTTT.

The chain combines TRBV2 with TRBJ2-5; TRBD2 is a possible D gene (6 bases). V lost 1 base to trimming and J lost 1 base, with 13 bases between them. The germline V gene has CDR1 SNHLY and CDR2 FYNNEI. This CDR3 spans 16 amino acids. The CDR3 DNA sequence: TGTGCCAGCAGTGAAGGGTATGCGGGGATCCAAGAGACCCAGTACTTC. Its protein is CASSEGYAGIQETQYF.

This clone turned up a few times. The chain is built from TRBV6-5 and TRBJ1-2; possible D gene TRBD1, 5 bases. V lost 2 bases, J lost 8 bases, and 12 bases lay in between. Germline lookup yields CDR1 MNHEY and CDR2 SVGAGI. The CDR3 extends over 13 amino acids. In nucleotides, the CDR3 is TGTGCCAGCAGTTACAAGGGGAAAGTGGGCTACACCTTC. Its translation is CASSYKGKVGYTF.

V and J are TRBV6-5 and TRBJ2-5; a possible D gene is TRBD2 (6 bases). The CDR3 extends over 13 amino acids. Germline lookup yields CDR1 MNHEY and CDR2 SVGAGI. The V end lost 7 bases, the J end lost 5 bases, and 14 bases lay between the germline ends. Written as DNA, the CDR3 is TGTGCCAGCACCACGCCGGGAGCGGAGACCCAGTACTTC. Its translation is CASTTPGAETQYF.

This chain joins TRBV10-3 and TRBJ2-5; D is tentatively TRBD1 or TRBD2 (5 bases each). Germline loops: CDR1 ENHRY, CDR2 SYGVKD. Trimming cost V 3 bases and J 1 base, with 9 bases left between them. The CDR3 has 14 amino acids. In nucleotides, the CDR3 is TGTGCCATCAGTGAACCGGGACGCCAAGAGACCCAGTACTTC. Protein product: CAISEPGRQETQYF.

The V gene is TRBV30, the J gene TRBJ1-4; D might be TRBD1 (6 bases). The germline V and J ends were trimmed by 1 base and 7 bases, with 16 bases remaining between them. Germline V lookup: CDR1 GTSNPN, CDR2 SVGIG (reference sequence). This CDR3 has 15 amino acids. The CDR3 nucleotides read TGTGCCTGGAGTGACGGACAGTTGGAGAGTGAAAAACTGTTTTTT. Encoded protein: CAWSDGQLESEKLFF.

This rearrangement joins TRBV2 to TRBJ2-3; weak D call: TRBD2 (6 bases). Germline values: CDR1 SNHLY, CDR2 FYNNEI. Trimming took 11 bases from V and 4 from J, leaving 13 bases between them. The length of the CDR3 is 12 residues. The CDR3 coding sequence is TGTGCCGGCGGGGTAGAGGCAGATACGCAGTATTTT. Protein: CAGGVEADTQYF.

The V gene is TRBV4-2, the J gene TRBJ1-5; 10 nucleotides agree with TRBD1. This CDR3 contains 15 residues. The ends lost 5 bases at V and 6 bases at J; junction bases unmatched: 7. CDR1 is LGHNA and CDR2 is YNFKEQ in the germline V gene. The CDR3 region is CASSRDRGFRQPQHF. For the CDR3, the DNA is TGTGCCAGCAGCAGGGACAGGGGTTTCCGTCAGCCCCAGCATTTT.

This clone was seen a handful of times. The chain combines TRBV30 with TRBJ1-1, with D possibly matching TRBD1 (5 bases). The length of the CDR3 is 12 residues. Germline V gives CDR1 GTSNPN, CDR2 SVGIG (reference sequence). V lost 5 bases and J lost 5, with 12 bases in between. CDR3 in amino acids: CAWAPGGTEAFF. CDR3 DNA sequence: TGTGCCTGGGCCCCGGGGGGGACTGAAGCTTTCTTT.

V is TRBV29-1 and J is TRBJ2-5; either TRBD1 or TRBD2 may supply D (7 bases each). Germline CDR1 SQVTM, CDR2 ANQGSEA. This CDR3 contains 13 residues. Trimming stripped 0 bases from V and 4 bases from J, with 9 bases between. The CDR3 loop reads CSVEDRGGETQYF. CDR3 sequence (DNA): TGCAGCGTTGAAGACAGGGGGGGAGAGACCCAGTACTTC.

DNA for the CDR3: TGTGCCAGCGGCCTGGGAACTGGTGGCTACACCTTC. Its translation: CASGLGTGGYTF. This chain uses TRBV2 with TRBJ1-2; D unresolved. The CDR3 contains 12 residues. V was trimmed by 8 bases and J by 7 bases, leaving 14 bases between them. Germline CDR1 is SNHLY and CDR2 is FYNNEI.

This chain uses TRBV5-6 with TRBJ1-1; the D is unclear. The V end lost 4 bases, the J end lost 8 bases, and 9 bases lay between the germline ends. The CDR3 totals 11 residues. In germline, CDR1 is SGHDT, CDR2 YYEEEE. The CDR3 here is CASSAFQEAFF. Here the CDR3 DNA reads TGTGCCAGCAGCGCCTTCCAAGAAGCTTTCTTT.

A few counts support this clone. The chain recombines TRBV29-1 with TRBJ1-2; D remains unclear. There are 12 residues in the CDR3. V lost 5 bases to trimming and J lost 6 bases, with 13 bases between them. The V gene's germline CDR1 is SQVTM and CDR2 ANQGSEA. The CDR3 is CSVNHGRNGYTF. CDR3 in DNA: TGCAGCGTTAATCATGGCAGGAATGGCTACACCTTC. Full variable domain (remainder filled in from reference TRBV29-1 and TRBJ1-2): SAVISQKPSRDICQRGTSLTIQCQVDSQVTMMFWYRQQPGQSLTLIATANQGSEATYESGFVIDKFPISRPNLTFSTLTVSNMSPEDSSIYLCSVNHGRNGYTFGSGTRLTVV.

On this clone itself: This same CDR3 is encoded by further DNA sequences in the sample. The chain employs TRBV29-1 and TRBJ1-2, with 8 bases that match TRBD1. The CDR3 runs to 13 residues. Germline V CDR1 and CDR2: SQVTM, ANQGSEA. Germline trimming cut 6 bases from V and 2 bases from J; bases unmatched to any gene: 5. The CDR3 reads CSVQGQGNYGYTF. CDR3 in DNA: TGCAGCGTACAAGGACAGGGAAACTATGGCTACACCTTC.